These 30 T cell receptor beta chains came from one sample sequenced in a study of T cells in Graves' hyperthyroidism and ophthalmopathy (dated by TCRdb to the late 2010s). Library preparation employed multiplex PCR. For sequencing, an Illumina HiSeq 2000 was employed. The TCR beta CDR3 regions were amplified from the RNA transcripts. The first round of RT-PCR for the TCR CDR3 was performed with the HTBI primer set and the Qiagen OneStep RT-PCR kit. TCRdb reworked the public reads: Q25 trimming with fastp, MiXCR clone assembly, productive beta chains retained. One record per CDR3 amino acid sequence lists the most common genes and DNA. For this sample the table gives a few hundred thousand distinct CDR3 sequences, of which under 15% were detected only once. The top ten clonotypes cover less than 20% of the sample. The sequencing input was blood. All receptors come from a woman aged 18-29 years with Graves' hyperthyroidism.

The V and J genes are TRBV19 and TRBJ2-1, with TRBD1 matching 9 bases. The CDR3 covers 14 residues. J gave up 9 bases and V 8 bases, and 11 bases lay outside the gene matches. Germline loops: CDR1 LNHDA, CDR2 SQIVND (reference sequence). Here the CDR3 reads CASESGTGPSEQFF. CDR3 DNA: TGTGCCAGTGAATCCGGGACAGGGCCTAGTGAGCAGTTCTTC.

The chain uses TRBV20-1 and TRBJ1-3, with TRBD1 as a possible D gene (5 bases). Germline CDR1 reads DFQATT; CDR2 reads SNEGSKA (reference sequence). Between the trimmed V and J ends, which lost 2 bases and 7 bases, there was a span of 18 bases. The CDR3 has 15 amino acids. The CDR3 DNA reads TGCAGTGCTAGATGGGGGACGGGGAGCCCGAACACCATATATTTT. This codes for CSARWGTGSPNTIYF.

This clonotype has ten or more counts. This chain connects TRBV29-1 to TRBJ1-1, with 8 bases matching TRBD1. The CDR3 runs to 13 residues. Germline-derived CDR1 and CDR2 are SQVTM and ANQGSEA. The junction had 5 bases not matched to a gene; V was cut back by 7 bases and J by 1 base. CDR3 residues: CSAGQGKNTEAFF. CDR3 DNA sequence: TGCAGCGCTGGACAGGGTAAGAACACTGAAGCTTTCTTT.

The V call is TRBV18, the J call TRBJ2-7; 8 bases align to TRBD1. The CDR3 length is 16 residues. Germline CDR1 is KGHSH and CDR2 is LQKENI. Trimming at V came to 0 bases and at J to 4 bases, leaving 8 bases not matched to a gene. CDR3 in amino acids: CASSPPVQGGQYEQYF. The CDR3 DNA sequence: TGTGCCAGCTCACCACCTGTACAGGGGGGTCAGTACGAGCAGTACTTC.

This clonotype was picked up a small number of times. This chain joins TRBV5-1 and TRBJ1-2; 9 nucleotides line up with TRBD1. V dropped 4 bases and J dropped 8; count of bases not matched to a gene: 6. Looked up from germline, CDR1 is SGHRS and CDR2 is YFSETQ. The CDR3 has 13 residues. CDR3 bases: TGCGCCAGCAGCCGGGACAGGGCTCAAGGCTACACCTTC. It translates to CASSRDRAQGYTF.

This clonotype was picked up many times. The CDR3 protein is CASSLAGSGTEAFF. The CDR3 coding sequence is TGTGCCAGCAGTTTGGCGGGGTCGGGCACTGAAGCTTTCTTT. This rearrangement joins TRBV12-3 or TRBV12-4 to TRBJ1-1; no definite D call. V was clipped by 3 bases and J by 4 bases, with 12 bases between them. CDR3 size: 14 residues.

This clonotype was seen repeatedly, ten times or more. The chain employs TRBV27 and TRBJ1-2; D gene uncertain. The CDR3 extends over 13 amino acids. CDR1 and CDR2 from the germline V gene are MNHEY and SMNVEV (reference sequence). Trimming shortened V by 6 bases and J by 1 base, and 9 bases separated the two germline ends. Here the CDR3 reads CASRPDGNYGYTF. The CDR3 coding sequence is TGTGCCAGCAGACCGGACGGTAACTATGGCTACACCTTC.

The V gene is TRBV29-1, the J gene TRBJ1-5; the D gene is possibly TRBD1 (5 bases). The CDR3 sequence is 12 residues long. In germline, CDR1 is SQVTM, CDR2 ANQGSEA. V lost 4 bases and J 7 bases, leaving 11 bases between the germline ends. In DNA form, the CDR3 reads TGCAGCGTTGGAGGGGCAGGGCAGCCCCAGCATTTT. Its protein product is CSVGGAGQPQHF. The entire variable domain, with the rest obtained from reference TRBV29-1 and TRBJ1-5, is as follows: SAVISQKPSRDICQRGTSLTIQCQVDSQVTMMFWYRQQPGQSLTLIATANQGSEATYESGFVIDKFPISRPNLTFSTLTVSNMSPEDSSIYLCSVGGAGQPQHFGDGTRLSIL.

V and J are TRBV3-1 and TRBJ1-3; D is unclear. This CDR3 has 15 amino acids. Germline V gives CDR1 LGHDT, CDR2 YNNKEL (reference sequence). The germline V and J ends were trimmed by 2 bases and 2 bases, with 10 bases remaining between them. This chain's CDR3 is CASSQKPGPGNTIYF. CDR3 bases: TGTGCCAGCAGCCAAAAACCTGGGCCTGGAAACACCATATATTTT.

This clonotype turned up a few times. The rearrangement joins TRBV9 to TRBJ2-4, with D hard to call. Germline V CDR1 and CDR2: SGDLS, YYNGEE. The CDR3 is made up of 14 amino acids. Trimming took 0 bases from V and 1 from J, leaving 5 bases between them. CDR3 in amino acids: CASSVEGAKNIQYF. The CDR3 region has the DNA TGTGCCAGCAGCGTAGAAGGGGCCAAAAACATTCAGTACTTC.

Turning to this clonotype: A much larger clone is a single base away; this may be a read error. The chain is built from TRBV3-1 and TRBJ2-3, with a possible D match to TRBD1 (5 bases). This CDR3 is 15 amino acids long. The germline V gene encodes CDR1 LGHDT and CDR2 YNNKEL (reference sequence). For the CDR3, the DNA is TGTGCCAGGAGCCAAGACCGTCCCAGGGCAGATACGCAGTATTTT. Protein product: CARSQDRPRADTQYF.

Ten or more counts support this clonotype. The genes are TRBV3-1 and TRBJ2-3, with TRBD1 identical over 8 bases. Trimming cost V 4 bases and J 6 bases; bases outside gene matches: 12. The CDR3 sequence is 16 residues long. Germline-derived CDR1 and CDR2 are LGHDT and YNNKEL (reference sequence). CDR3 sequence: CASSLRVPGQEDTQYF. The CDR3 DNA is TGTGCCAGCAGCCTCAGGGTCCCGGGACAGGAGGATACGCAGTATTTT.

A remark on this clonotype: A read error is possible here, since a much larger clone lies one base away. This likely comes from a read error, as the CDR3 has no conserved phenylalanine or tryptophan at its end. The rearrangement links TRBV24-1 to TRBJ1-1; 8 bases are a match to TRBD1. The germline CDR1 and CDR2 sequences are KGHDR and SFDVKD. The CDR3 is 15 amino acids. The J segment lost 5 bases and the V segment lost 2 bases, leaving 6 bases of the junction unmatched. CDR3 region: CATSDSDRGETEAFL. In DNA form, the CDR3 reads TGTGCCACCAGTGATTCTGACAGGGGAGAGACTGAAGCTTTCCTT.

This clonotype was detected ten times or more. V and J are TRBV2 and TRBJ2-4, with D perhaps TRBD1 or TRBD2 (5 bases each). V gave up 6 bases and J gave up 8 bases, with 20 bases separating them. CDR1 and CDR2 from the germline V gene are SNHLY and FYNNEI. This CDR3 has 15 residues. Here the CDR3 DNA reads TGTGCCAGCAGGCCATGGACTGGGAAGGGGTACATTCAGTACTTC. Protein sequence: CASRPWTGKGYIQYF.

This clonotype has ten or more counts. The gene calls are TRBV14 and TRBJ2-5; a possible D gene is TRBD2 (6 bases). The CDR3 spans 14 residues. Trimming cost V 8 bases and J 5 bases, with 18 bases left between them. Germline-derived CDR1 and CDR2 are SGHDN and FVKESK. Here the CDR3 DNA reads TGTGCCAGCGCGAGGAGGGACGGCGTGGAGACCCAGTACTTC. Translated, it gives CASARRDGVETQYF.

The sample holds many counts of this clonotype. The CDR3 loop is CASSLGLAGVINEQFF. CDR3 DNA: TGTGCCAGCAGTCTGGGACTAGCGGGAGTAATCAATGAGCAGTTCTTC. The J gene is TRBJ2-1, the V gene TRBV12-3 or TRBV12-4, with 14 bases identical to TRBD2. This CDR3 spans 16 amino acids. The ends lost 5 bases at V and 6 bases at J; junction bases unmatched: 6.

The gene calls are TRBV5-1 and TRBJ1-5; D may be TRBD1 (5 bases). The CDR3 loop spans 15 amino acids. The V end was cut by 0 bases, the J end by 7 bases, with 14 bases between. From germline, CDR1 is SGHRS and CDR2 YFSETQ. The CDR3 DNA sequence: TGCGCCAGCAGCTTGGATTGGGGCGGCCACCAGCCCCAGCATTTT. This codes for CASSLDWGGHQPQHF. The whole variable domain, filled in from reference TRBV5-1 and TRBJ1-5, reads KAGVTQTPRYLIKTRGQQVTLSCSPISGHRSVSWYQQTPGQGLQFLFEYFSETQRNKGNFPGRFSGRQFSNSRSEMNVSTLELGDSALYLCASSLDWGGHQPQHFGDGTRLSIL.

On this clonotype itself: Mismatch with germline at one junction end may stem from a read error. This rearrangement joins TRBV15 to TRBJ2-1, with no clear D. Per the germline V gene, CDR1 is LNHNV and CDR2 is YYDKDF (reference sequence). CDR3 length equals 12 residues. The CDR3 coding sequence is TGTGCCACCAGCAGAGCTCGGAATGAGCAGTCCTTC. Encoded protein: CATSRARNEQSF.

This sequence joins TRBV2 and TRBJ1-1; 7 bases agree with TRBD1. This CDR3 contains 14 residues. Germline assignment: CDR1 SNHLY and CDR2 FYNNEI. Trimming at V came to 6 bases and at J to 4 bases, leaving 8 bases not matched to a gene. The CDR3 is CASRDRSWGTEAFF. CDR3 nucleotide sequence: TGTGCCAGCAGGGACAGGAGCTGGGGCACTGAAGCTTTCTTT.

This clonotype was seen only a few times. The chain uses TRBV29-1 and TRBJ2-4; no definite D call. Trimming took 5 bases from V and 8 from J, leaving 13 bases between them. Germline values: CDR1 SQVTM, CDR2 ANQGSEA. There are 12 residues in the CDR3. The CDR3 bases are TGCAGCGTTCGTCCTAGAGTGGACATTCAGTACTTC. Translated, it gives CSVRPRVDIQYF.

About this clonotype itself: Germline and junction disagree at one end, which may indicate a read error. V is TRBV7-7 and J is TRBJ2-1, with D uncertain. Germline V gene sequence: CDR1 SSHAT, CDR2 FNYEAQ (reference sequence). The CDR3 runs 14 residues. This chain's CDR3 is CASSWTDGDSRQFF. The CDR3 DNA follows: TGTGCTAGCAGCTGGACCGACGGTGACTCGCGGCAGTTCTTC.

This clonotype came up a few times. The CDR3 is CASRGQGNYGYTF. CDR3 DNA sequence: TGTGCCAGTAGAGGACAGGGGAACTATGGCTACACCTTC. The gene calls are TRBV19 and TRBJ1-2; TRBD1 matches at 9 bases. Per the germline V gene, CDR1 is LNHDA and CDR2 is SQIVND (reference sequence). After removal of 6 bases from V and 2 bases from J, the junction contained 1 base not matched to a gene. The CDR3 is 13 amino acids.

This clonotype was counted ten times or more. The chain joins TRBV12-3 or TRBV12-4 to TRBJ1-4, with TRBD1 as a possible D gene (5 bases). The CDR3 loop spans 13 amino acids. V lost 5 bases and J lost 7, with 11 bases in between. CDR3 DNA: TGTGCCAGCAGTCGTAGGGACCGTGAAAAACTGTTTTTT. Its protein product is CASSRRDREKLFF.

The sample holds many counts of this clonotype. In DNA form, the CDR3 reads TGTGCCAGCAGCCTTATGGCGGGAGGGCCAGGGGATACGCAGTATTTT. Translation: CASSLMAGGPGDTQYF. The gene calls are TRBV6-1 and TRBJ2-3, with 9 bases identical to TRBD2. CDR1 MNHNS and CDR2 SASEGT come from the germline V gene. The length of the CDR3 is 16 residues. J was trimmed by 6 bases and V by 6 bases; bases with no gene match: 13.

This clonotype was counted a few times. The chain recombines TRBV18 with TRBJ2-7, with D uncertain. The CDR3 sequence is 14 residues long. CDR1 is KGHSH and CDR2 is LQKENI in the germline V gene. V gave up 2 bases and J gave up 3 bases, with 11 bases separating them. CDR3 bases: TGTGCCAGCTCACCAGAGGACGGTTACTACGAGCAGTACTTC. Residues: CASSPEDGYYEQYF.

This clonotype came up a few times. The V and J genes are TRBV20-1 and TRBJ1-2; TRBD1 matches at 8 bases. The germline V gene encodes CDR1 DFQATT and CDR2 SNEGSKA (reference sequence). This CDR3 contains 14 residues. Losses at the gene ends were 0 bases for V and 4 bases for J; bases not matched to a gene: 4. This CDR3 reads CSARELGQAYGYTF. For the CDR3, the DNA is TGCAGTGCTAGAGAGTTGGGACAGGCCTATGGCTACACCTTC.

The sample holds many counts of this clonotype. This chain links TRBV27 with TRBJ2-1; maybe TRBD1 (6 bases). Deletions cut 7 bases from V and 4 bases from J, with 20 bases between. The CDR3 has 16 amino acids. Germline CDR1 reads MNHEY; CDR2 reads SMNVEV (reference sequence). The DNA of the CDR3 is TGTGCCAGCACCCAGATGTGGGGGCCCAGGTACAATGAGCAGTTCTTC. It is translated as CASTQMWGPRYNEQFF.

In the case of this clonotype: A much larger clone lies a single base off, so this may be a read error. The J gene is TRBJ1-3, the V gene TRBV6-1; 9 bases are shared with TRBD1. The germline V gene has CDR1 MNHNS and CDR2 SASEGT. This CDR3 has 15 residues. CDR3 region: CAGRDRTGAGNTIYF. CDR3 in DNA: TGTGCCGGCAGGGACAGGACAGGGGCGGGAAACACCATATATTTT.

This clonotype was recorded a few times. The J gene is TRBJ2-1, the V gene TRBV19; tentatively, D is TRBD2 (5 bases). From germline, CDR1 is LNHDA and CDR2 SQIVND (reference sequence). The CDR3 has 14 amino acids. The V end was cut by 1 base, the J end by 7 bases, with 11 bases between. In DNA form, the CDR3 reads TGTGCCAGTAGTATAGTGGCTAGCCCGAATGAGCAGTTCTTC. Translation gives CASSIVASPNEQFF.

The rearrangement joins TRBV20-1 to TRBJ1-1, with 7 positions matching TRBD1. Trimming took 7 bases from V and 7 from J; bases not matched to a gene: 9. The CDR3 runs to 12 residues. CDR1 and CDR2 (germline): DFQATT, SNEGSKA (reference sequence). In DNA form, the CDR3 reads TGCAGTGTCAAGACAGGGTCAAATGAAGCTTTCTTT. It specifies CSVKTGSNEAFF.